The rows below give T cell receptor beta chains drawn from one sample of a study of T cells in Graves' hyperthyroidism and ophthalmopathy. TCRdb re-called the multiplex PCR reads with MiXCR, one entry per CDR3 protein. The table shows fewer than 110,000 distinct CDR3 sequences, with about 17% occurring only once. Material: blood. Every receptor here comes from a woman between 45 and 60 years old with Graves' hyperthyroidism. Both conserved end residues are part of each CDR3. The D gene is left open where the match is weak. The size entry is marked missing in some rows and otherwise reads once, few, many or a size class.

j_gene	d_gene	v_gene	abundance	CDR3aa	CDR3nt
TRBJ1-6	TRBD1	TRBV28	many	CASSLGQQISPLHF	TGTGCCAGCAGTTTGGGACAGCAAATATCACCCCTCCACTTT
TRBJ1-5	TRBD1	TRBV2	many	CASSEVGQGGQPQHF	TGTGCCAGCAGTGAAGTGGGACAGGGCGGCCAGCCCCAGCATTTT
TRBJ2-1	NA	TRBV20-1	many	CSARDNPLLGVKSRGEQFF	TGCAGTGCTAGAGACAACCCCCTACTAGGGGTCAAATCTAGGGGTGAGCAGTTCTTC
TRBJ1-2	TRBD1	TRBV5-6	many	CASSLGAGGLGYTF	TGTGCCAGCAGCTTGGGGGCAGGGGGCCTTGGCTACACCTTC
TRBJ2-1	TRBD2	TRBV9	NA	CASSVRTGTSGRKNYYNEQFF	TGTGCCAGCAGCGTCCGGACGGGGACTAGCGGGAGGAAGAACTACTACAATGAGCAGTTCTTC
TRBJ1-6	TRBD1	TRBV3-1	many	CASSRVGTGASPLHF	TGTGCCAGCAGCCGCGTCGGGACAGGGGCTTCACCCCTCCACTTT
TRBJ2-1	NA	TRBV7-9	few	CASSSQGGSDEQFF	TGTGCCAGCAGCTCTCAGGGGGGCTCGGATGAGCAGTTCTTC
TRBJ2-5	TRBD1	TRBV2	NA	CASREGTGRETQYF	TGTGCCAGCAGGGAAGGGACAGGCCGGGAGACCCAGTACTTC
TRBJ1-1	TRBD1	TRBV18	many	CASSQSGQGTEAFF	TGTGCCAGCTCACAGTCGGGACAGGGCACTGAAGCTTTCTTT
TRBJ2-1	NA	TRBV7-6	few	CASSSDRGGVHEQFF	TGTGCCAGCAGCTCAGACAGGGGAGGGGTTCATGAGCAGTTCTTC
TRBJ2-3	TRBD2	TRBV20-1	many	CSARDKGSGWSDTQYF	TGCAGTGCTAGAGATAAGGGTAGCGGGTGGTCAGATACGCAGTATTTT
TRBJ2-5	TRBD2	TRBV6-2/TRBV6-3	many	CASKWGGETQYF	TGTGCCAGCAAATGGGGGGGGGAGACCCAGTACTTC
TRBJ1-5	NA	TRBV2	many	CASTGSGGVQPQHF	TGTGCCAGCACAGGTTCCGGGGGGGTGCAGCCCCAGCATTTT
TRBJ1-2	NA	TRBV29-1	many	CSVAESSEGRLTF	TGCAGCGTTGCTGAGAGTAGTGAAGGGAGACTCACCTTC
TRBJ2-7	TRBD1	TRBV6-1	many	CASRPGTAYEQYF	TGTGCCAGCAGGCCCGGGACAGCCTACGAGCAGTACTTC
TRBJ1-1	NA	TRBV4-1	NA	CASSQESGMNTEAFF	TGCGCCAGCAGCCAAGAGAGTGGGATGAACACTGAAGCTTTCTTT
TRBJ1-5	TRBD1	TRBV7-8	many	CASSLKGGGRSNQPQHF	TGTGCCAGCAGCTTAAAGGGAGGGGGCCGTAGCAATCAGCCCCAGCATTTT
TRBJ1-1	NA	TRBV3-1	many	CASSRTGIANTEAFF	TGTGCCAGCAGCCGTACCGGGATTGCGAACACTGAAGCTTTCTTT
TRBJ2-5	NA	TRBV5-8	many	CASSLWGAGGTQYF	TGTGCCAGCAGCTTGTGGGGGGCAGGAGGGACCCAGTACTTC
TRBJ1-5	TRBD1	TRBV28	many	CASSLPGGAFQPQHF	TGTGCCAGCAGTTTGCCAGGGGGCGCTTTTCAGCCCCAGCATTTT
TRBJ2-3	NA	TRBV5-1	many	CASSLVGTDTQYF	TGCGCCAGCAGCTTGGTCGGCACAGATACGCAGTATTTT
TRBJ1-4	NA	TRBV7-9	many	CASNGGTTNEKLFF	TGTGCCAGCAACGGGGGGACGACTAATGAAAAACTGTTTTTT
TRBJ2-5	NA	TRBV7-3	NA	CASSLTRTGETQYF	TGTGCCAGCAGCTTAACCAGGACTGGAGAGACCCAGTACTTC
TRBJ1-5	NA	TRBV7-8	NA	CASSLVAGLGQPQHF	TGTGCCAGCAGCTTAGTTGCCGGGCTCGGGCAGCCCCAGCATTTT
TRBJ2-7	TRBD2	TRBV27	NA	CASSLYGGSGNEQYF	TGTGCCAGCAGTTTATACGGCGGGAGTGGGAACGAGCAGTACTTC
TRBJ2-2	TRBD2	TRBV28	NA	CASSPGTSGLNTGELFF	TGTGCCAGCAGCCCCGGGACTAGCGGTCTTAACACCGGGGAGCTGTTTTTT
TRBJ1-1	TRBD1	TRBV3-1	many	CASSQGTGIEAFF	TGTGCCAGCAGCCAAGGGACAGGGATTGAGGCTTTCTTT
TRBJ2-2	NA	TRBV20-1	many	CSAPLARAGTGELFF	TGCAGTGCCCCACTAGCTAGAGCAGGAACCGGGGAGCTGTTTTTT
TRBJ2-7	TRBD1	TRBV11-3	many	CASGTGAGEQYF	TGTGCCAGCGGGACAGGGGCAGGTGAGCAGTACTTC
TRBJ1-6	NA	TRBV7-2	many	CASSLRGPWSPLHF	TGTGCCAGCAGCCTCCGGGGGCCTTGGTCACCCCTCCACTTT
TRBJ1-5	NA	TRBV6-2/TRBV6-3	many	CASSVAPGQIKSQPQHF	TGTGCCAGCTCCGTAGCTCCCGGACAGATAAAGAGTCAGCCCCAGCATTTT
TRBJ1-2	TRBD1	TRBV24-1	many	CATSDHDRGVSYGYTF	TGTGCCACCAGTGACCACGACAGGGGGGTCTCCTATGGCTACACCTTC
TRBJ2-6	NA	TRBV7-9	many	CASSETRLSGANVLTF	TGTGCCAGCAGCGAAACCCGTTTGAGTGGGGCCAACGTCCTGACTTTC
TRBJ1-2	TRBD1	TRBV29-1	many	CSAGTGIYGYTF	TGCAGCGCAGGGACAGGGATATATGGCTACACCTTC
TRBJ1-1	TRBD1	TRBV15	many	CATSRDRELGAFF	TGTGCCACCAGCCGTGACAGGGAATTAGGAGCTTTCTTT
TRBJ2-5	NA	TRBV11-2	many	CASSSGTLRETQYF	TGTGCCAGCAGCTCAGGGACCCTACGGGAGACCCAGTACTTC
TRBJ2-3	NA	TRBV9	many	CASSPRAPSTDTQYF	TGTGCCAGCAGCCCTAGAGCGCCTAGCACAGATACGCAGTATTTT
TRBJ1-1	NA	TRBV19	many	CASSIDLGLNTEAFF	TGTGCCAGTAGTATAGATTTGGGATTGAACACTGAAGCTTTCTTT
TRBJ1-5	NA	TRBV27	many	CASSLQGFTGQPQHF	TGTGCCAGCAGTTTGCAGGGTTTTACTGGTCAGCCCCAGCATTTT
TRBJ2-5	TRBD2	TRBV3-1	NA	CASSQVGLAGAVTQYF	TGTGCCAGCAGCCAAGTTGGACTAGCGGGGGCAGTGACCCAGTACTTC
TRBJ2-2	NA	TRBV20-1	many	CSASLPGANTEELFF	TGCAGTGCTAGTCTTCCGGGAGCGAACACCGAGGAGCTGTTTTTT
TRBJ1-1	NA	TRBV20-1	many	CSAREGAERRAFF	TGCAGTGCTAGAGAGGGCGCCGAAAGGAGAGCTTTCTTT
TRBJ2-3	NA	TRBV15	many	CATSNNWGPQYF	TGTGCCACCAGCAACAACTGGGGGCCGCAGTATTTT
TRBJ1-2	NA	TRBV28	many	CASREAGSGPISYGYTF	TGTGCCAGCAGGGAGGCAGGAAGCGGCCCTATTAGCTATGGCTACACCTTC
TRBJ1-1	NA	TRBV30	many	CAWNLGWNTEAFF	TGTGCCTGGAACTTAGGATGGAACACTGAAGCTTTCTTT
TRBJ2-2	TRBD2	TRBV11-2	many	CASSLVAGLAGGCDGELFF	TGTGCCAGCAGCTTAGTTGCGGGACTAGCGGGAGGATGTGACGGGGAGCTGTTTTTT
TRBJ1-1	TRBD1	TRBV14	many	CASSHRAVTGVSTEAFF	TGTGCCAGCAGCCACCGGGCTGTGACAGGGGTTTCCACTGAAGCTTTCTTT
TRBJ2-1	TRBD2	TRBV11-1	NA	CASSLGSGRNNEQFF	TGTGCCAGCAGCTTAGGAAGCGGGAGAAACAATGAGCAGTTCTTC
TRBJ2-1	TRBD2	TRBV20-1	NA	CSAPGTGTSVSSYNEQFF	TGCAGTGCCCCCGGGACCGGGACTAGCGTGTCGTCCTACAATGAGCAGTTCTTC